Each of the 19 T cell receptor beta chains below was sequenced from the same sample in a study of control samples from healthy donors and cancer patients. This table comes from immunoSEQ multiplex PCR, and its TCRdb copy is limited to in-frame clones, with some not included. Found here are some 95,000 clones, 79% of them singletons; the top ten hold roughly a tenth. Material for sequencing was blood. Receptors originate from a woman in her twenties or thirties in good health.

The chain recombines TRBV6-2 or TRBV6-3 with TRBJ2-5; TRBD2 is a possible D gene (5 bases). CDR1 MNHEY and CDR2 SVGEGT come from the germline V gene. CDR3 length: 14 amino acids. V was shortened by 2 bases and J by 4 bases, with 11 bases between the two germline ends. CDR3 region: CASSYVLEVETQYF. The DNA of the CDR3 is TGTGCCAGCAGTTACGTTCTGGAGGTAGAGACCCAGTACTTC.

The genes are TRBV11-2 and TRBJ2-2; D is possibly TRBD1 (6 bases). The V and J ends lost 3 bases and 4 bases respectively, with 12 bases between them. The CDR3 extends over 15 amino acids. Germline CDR1 reads SGHAT; CDR2 reads FQNNGV. The DNA of the CDR3 is TGTGCCAGCAGCTTGCAGGGGCGAGGCACCGGGGAGCTGTTTTTT. It translates to CASSLQGRGTGELFF. Full variable domain (outside the CDR3, taken from reference TRBV11-2 and TRBJ2-2): EAGVAQSPRYKIIEKRQSVAFWCNPISGHATLYWYQQILGQGPKLLIQFQNNGVVDDSQLPKDRFSAERLKGVDSTLKIQPAKLEDSAVYLCASSLQGRGTGELFFGEGSRLTVL.

This clone appeared a single time. V and J are TRBV11-2 and TRBJ1-2; D unresolved. Trimming stripped 3 bases from V and 8 bases from J, with 16 bases between. Germline assignment: CDR1 SGHAT and CDR2 FQNNGV. The CDR3 length is 14 residues. CDR3 sequence (DNA): TGTGCCAGCAGCTTGGTAGGGTGGGAAGGCGGCTACACCTTC. It translates to CASSLVGWEGGYTF.

Here the CDR3 reads CATSDQTDTQYF. The DNA of the CDR3 is TGTGCCACCAGTGATCAAACAGATACGCAGTATTTT. The rearrangement links TRBV24-1 to TRBJ2-3; D is unresolved. This CDR3 has 12 amino acids. V lost 3 bases to trimming and J lost 3 bases, with 3 bases between them. From germline, CDR1 is KGHDR and CDR2 SFDVKD.

The CDR3 loop is CASSFGGRGNTIYF. The DNA of the CDR3 is TGTGCCAGCAGCTTTGGGGGGCGCGGAAACACCATATATTTT. The chain combines TRBV7-2 with TRBJ1-3; possibly TRBD1 for D (6 bases). Germline CDR1 reads SGHTA; CDR2 reads FQGNSA. The V gene lost 3 bases and the J gene lost 4 bases, with 10 bases spanning the gap. This CDR3 contains 14 residues.

V usage is TRBV4-2 and J usage is TRBJ2-7, with 9 bases aligning to TRBD1. CDR1 and CDR2 (germline): LGHNA, YNFKEQ. V lost 2 bases, J lost 5 bases, and 10 bases stayed unmatched. This CDR3 region has 16 residues. The CDR3, as DNA: TGTGCCAGCAGCCAATTGAGGGGACAGGGTTTCGACGAGCAGTACTTC. This codes for CASSQLRGQGFDEQYF.

The chain links TRBV19 to TRBJ2-7; D possibly corresponds to TRBD1 (6 bases). The germline V gene encodes CDR1 LNHDA and CDR2 SQIVND (reference sequence). The CDR3 loop spans 16 amino acids. V lost 5 bases and J lost 1, with 18 bases in between. For the CDR3, the DNA is TGTGCCAGTAGTTTATCCTCGCCAGGGGCGTCCTACGAGCAGTACTTC. It specifies CASSLSSPGASYEQYF.

The gene calls are TRBV7-2 and TRBJ2-7; D might be TRBD2 (6 bases). Trimming shortened V by 2 bases and J by 4 bases, and 12 bases separated the two germline ends. The germline gives CDR1 SGHTA, CDR2 FQGNSA. The CDR3 consists of 14 residues. Here the CDR3 DNA reads TGTGCCAGCAGCTTAAGGGACGGGGGTTACGAGCAGTACTTC. Translation gives CASSLRDGGYEQYF.

The V gene is TRBV15, the J gene TRBJ1-1; 7 bases match TRBD1. Looked up from germline, CDR1 is LNHNV and CDR2 is YYDKDF (reference sequence). The V gene end was trimmed by 1 base and the J gene end by 7 bases; junction bases not matched to a gene: 3. This CDR3 region has 13 residues. CDR3 nucleotides: TGTGCCACCAGCAGAGGTGACAGGGATGAAGCTTTCTTT. Translating gives CATSRGDRDEAFF.

The CDR3 region is CASSQERQGSPQETQYF. CDR3 DNA sequence: TGTGCCAGCAGCCAAGAACGACAGGGTTCCCCACAAGAGACCCAGTACTTC. V and J are TRBV3-1 (or the pseudogene TRBV3-2) and TRBJ2-5; 7 bases fit TRBD1. Unmatched junction bases numbered 9, after V lost 0 bases and J lost 2 bases. There are 17 residues in the CDR3. In germline, CDR1 is LGHDT, CDR2 YNNKEL (reference sequence).

This sequence joins TRBV7-2 and TRBJ1-4; D unresolved. The CDR3 is 16 residues long. V was clipped by 2 bases and J by 4 bases, with 14 bases between them. Germline values: CDR1 SGHTA, CDR2 FQGNSA. CDR3 sequence (DNA): TGTGCCAGCAGCTTAAAGGTTGCAGCCCATAATGAAAAACTGTTTTTT. Protein sequence: CASSLKVAAHNEKLFF.

The chain is built from TRBV11-2 and TRBJ1-5; D perhaps matches TRBD1 (6 bases). Germline V gene lookup returns CDR1 SGHAT and CDR2 FQNNGV. The CDR3 consists of 15 residues. V lost 1 base and J lost 5, with 12 bases in between. The CDR3 here is CASSLGGGHHQPQHF. The CDR3 nucleotides read TGTGCCAGCAGCTTAGGGGGGGGGCATCATCAGCCCCAGCATTTT.

V gene TRBV7-8 combines with J gene TRBJ2-1; 10 nucleotides align to TRBD2. CDR1 is SGHVS, CDR2 FQNEAQ, per germline. Trimming removed 4 bases from V and 1 base from J; junction bases left unmatched: 13. The CDR3 length is 19 residues. CDR3 DNA: TGTGCCAGCAGCTCCACACTCTCGGCTAGCGGGGGATCCTACAATGAGCAGTTCTTC. As protein: CASSSTLSASGGSYNEQFF.

The chain couples TRBV5-6 to TRBJ1-2; D gene uncertain. This CDR3 is 15 amino acids long. Germline assignment: CDR1 SGHDT and CDR2 YYEEEE. V shed 0 bases and J shed 4 bases, with 13 bases lying between them. CDR3 coding DNA: TGTGCCAGCAGCTTGGGGCAGTCCAAGCCCTATGGCTACACCTTC. As protein: CASSLGQSKPYGYTF.

CDR3 DNA sequence: TGCAGCGCCAAGCAGGGGCGCGAGCAGTACTTC. It yields the protein CSAKQGREQYF. This rearrangement joins TRBV29-1 to TRBJ2-7; tentatively, D is TRBD1 (6 bases). Looked up from germline, CDR1 is SQVTM and CDR2 is ANQGSEA. This CDR3 region has 11 residues. V was trimmed by 7 bases and J by 6 bases, leaving 13 bases between them.

The chain combines TRBV4-3 with TRBJ1-6; D call uncertain. Germline CDR1 LGHNA, CDR2 YSLEER. This CDR3 contains 14 residues. Between the trimmed V and J ends, which lost 2 bases and 8 bases, there was a span of 10 bases. The CDR3 bases are TGCGCCAGCAGCCAAAATACAATGGATTCACCCCTCCACTTT. It yields the protein CASSQNTMDSPLHF.

The chain combines TRBV5-1 with TRBJ2-2, with D perhaps TRBD1 (5 bases). Germline V lookup: CDR1 SGHRS, CDR2 YFSETQ. Trimming took 0 bases from V and 3 from J, leaving 9 bases between them. This CDR3 region has 15 residues. This chain's CDR3 is CASSLDGADTGELFF. The CDR3 nucleotides read TGCGCCAGCAGCTTGGATGGGGCGGACACCGGGGAGCTGTTTTTT.

This clone has a single count. The chain employs TRBV19 and TRBJ2-7, with D uncertain. Germline V gene lookup returns CDR1 LNHDA and CDR2 SQIVND (reference sequence). V lost 0 bases and J 2 bases, leaving 17 bases between the germline ends. The CDR3 is 17 residues long. The CDR3 bases are TGTGCCAGTAGTATAGATCTGAGGCCCTCCCCCACCTACGAGCAGTACTTC. Translated, it gives CASSIDLRPSPTYEQYF.

This sequence joins TRBV6-5 and TRBJ1-2; TRBD1 aligns across 11 bases. After removal of 2 bases from V and 3 bases from J, the junction contained 5 bases not matched to a gene. This CDR3 has 16 amino acids. Germline V gene lookup returns CDR1 MNHEY and CDR2 SVGAGI. CDR3: CASSYAPGQGDYGYTF. The CDR3 coding sequence is TGTGCCAGCAGTTACGCCCCGGGACAGGGGGACTATGGCTACACCTTC.